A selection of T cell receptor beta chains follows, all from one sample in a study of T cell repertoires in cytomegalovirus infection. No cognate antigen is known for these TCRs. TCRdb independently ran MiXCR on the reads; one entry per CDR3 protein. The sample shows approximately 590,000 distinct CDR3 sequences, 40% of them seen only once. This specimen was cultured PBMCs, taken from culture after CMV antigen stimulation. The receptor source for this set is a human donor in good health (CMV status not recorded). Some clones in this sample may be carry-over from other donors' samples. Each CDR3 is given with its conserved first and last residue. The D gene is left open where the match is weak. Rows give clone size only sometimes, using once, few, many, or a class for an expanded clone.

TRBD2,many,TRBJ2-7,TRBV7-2,TGTGCCAGCAGCTTTGCGACTAGCGGGAGGGGGGACTACGAGCAGTACTTC,CASSFATSGRGDYEQYF
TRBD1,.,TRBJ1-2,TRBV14,TGTGCCAGCAGCCAAGATACAGGGGGCAGGAGCGGCTACACCTTC,CASSQDTGGRSGYTF
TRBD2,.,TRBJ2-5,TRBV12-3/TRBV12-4,TGTGCCACCTCCATTAGCGGGGGGGGAGAGACCCAGTACTTC,CATSISGGGETQYF
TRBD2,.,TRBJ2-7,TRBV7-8,TGTGCCGTCAGCGGGGGGGCTGGCGAGCAGTACTTC,CAVSGGAGEQYF
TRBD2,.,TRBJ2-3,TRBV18,TGTGCCAGCTCACCAAGGGTACTAGCGGGACTCACAGATACGCAGTATTTT,CASSPRVLAGLTDTQYF
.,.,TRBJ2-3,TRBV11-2,TGTGCCAGCAGCTGGGACGGGGGAGATACGCAGTATTTT,CASSWDGGDTQYF
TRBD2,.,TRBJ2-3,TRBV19,TGTGCCAGTAAAAGCGGGAGAGTCACAGATACGCAGTATTTT,CASKSGRVTDTQYF
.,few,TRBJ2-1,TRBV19,TGTGCCAGTCTCGACAGAGGGGACAATGAGCAGTTCTTC,CASLDRGDNEQFF
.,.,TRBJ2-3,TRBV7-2,TGTGCCAGCAGCTTAGGCGGTTTCAGCACAGATACGCAGTATTTT,CASSLGGFSTDTQYF
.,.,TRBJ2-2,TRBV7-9,TGTGCCAGCAGCTTAGTGGGACCCCATCCTTCCCCGGCCGGGGAGCTGTTTTTT,CASSLVGPHPSPAGELFF
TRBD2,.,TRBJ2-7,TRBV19,TGTGCCAGCGGGACTAGCGGAGGATACGAGCAGTACTTC,CASGTSGGYEQYF
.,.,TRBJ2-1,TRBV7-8,TGTGCCAGCAGCTTATTGTCTCAGGGCCACTACAATGAGCAGTTCTTC,CASSLLSQGHYNEQFF
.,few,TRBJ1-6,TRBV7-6,TGTGCCAGCAGCTTAAGCAGGGACCGAAATTCACCCCTCCACTTT,CASSLSRDRNSPLHF
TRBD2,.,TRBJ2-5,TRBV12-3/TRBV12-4,TGTGCCAGCAGCTTAGCGGGTTGGTACCAAGAGACCCAGTACTTC,CASSLAGWYQETQYF
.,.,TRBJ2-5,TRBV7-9,TGTGCCAGCAACCTCCAGGGAACCAGACAAGAGACCCAGTACTTC,CASNLQGTRQETQYF
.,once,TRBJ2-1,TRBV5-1,TGTGCCAGCAGCCTGGGCCCCCCGGCCAATGAGCAGTTCTTC,CASSLGPPANEQFF
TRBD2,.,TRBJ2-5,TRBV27,TGTGCCAGCAGTTTCTCTAGCGGGAGGGGCGAGACCCAGTACTTC,CASSFSSGRGETQYF
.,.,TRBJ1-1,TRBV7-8,TGTGCCAGCAGCTTAGTACAGGGGAACACTGAAGCTTTCTTT,CASSLVQGNTEAFF
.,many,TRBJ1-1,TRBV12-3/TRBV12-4,TGTGCCAGCAGCTTACTGAACACTGAAGCTTTCTTT,CASSLLNTEAFF
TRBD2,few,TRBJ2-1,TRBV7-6,TGTGCCAGCAGGAAGACTAGCGGGAACAATGAGCAGTTCTTC,CASRKTSGNNEQFF
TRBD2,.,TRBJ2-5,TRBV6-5,TGTGCCAGCAGTTACGAGGGAGCGGGGTGGCAAGAGACCCAGTACTTC,CASSYEGAGWQETQYF
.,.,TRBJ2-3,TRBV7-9,TGTGCCAGCAGCTTAAACAGGGCGGGAGATACGCAGTATTTT,CASSLNRAGDTQYF
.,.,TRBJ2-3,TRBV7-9,TGTGCCAGCAGCCCCCGGACCGCACTGAGCACAGATACGCAGTATTTT,CASSPRTALSTDTQYF
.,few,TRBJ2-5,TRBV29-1,TGCAGCGGCTACCTCATCGGGACTTCTCAAGAGACCCAGTACTTC,CSGYLIGTSQETQYF
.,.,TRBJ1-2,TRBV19,TGTGCCAGTAGAACCGGACAGTCTTATGGCTACACCTTC,CASRTGQSYGYTF
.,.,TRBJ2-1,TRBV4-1,TGCGCCAGCAGCCAAGTGTTCCGGGAGCACAATGAGCAGTTCTTC,CASSQVFREHNEQFF
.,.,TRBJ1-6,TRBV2,TGTGCCAGCAGTGTAGCGGGGGCTGTAAATTCACCCCTCCACTTT,CASSVAGAVNSPLHF
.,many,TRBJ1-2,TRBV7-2,TGTGCCAGCAGCTCCCCGTTGGGAAAGAGAGGCTACACCTTC,CASSSPLGKRGYTF
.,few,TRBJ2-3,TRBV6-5,TGTGCCAGCAGTACCAGACCGGTCCGGGCCCGAACAGATACGCAGTATTTT,CASSTRPVRARTDTQYF
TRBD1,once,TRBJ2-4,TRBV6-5,TGTGCCAGCAGCAGACAGGGTCGTTCCGTCAAAAACATTCAGTACTTC,CASSRQGRSVKNIQYF
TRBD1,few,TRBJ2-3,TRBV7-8,TGTGCCAGCAGCCTGTGGACAGGGGGCTTCGGCACAGATACGCAGTATTTT,CASSLWTGGFGTDTQYF